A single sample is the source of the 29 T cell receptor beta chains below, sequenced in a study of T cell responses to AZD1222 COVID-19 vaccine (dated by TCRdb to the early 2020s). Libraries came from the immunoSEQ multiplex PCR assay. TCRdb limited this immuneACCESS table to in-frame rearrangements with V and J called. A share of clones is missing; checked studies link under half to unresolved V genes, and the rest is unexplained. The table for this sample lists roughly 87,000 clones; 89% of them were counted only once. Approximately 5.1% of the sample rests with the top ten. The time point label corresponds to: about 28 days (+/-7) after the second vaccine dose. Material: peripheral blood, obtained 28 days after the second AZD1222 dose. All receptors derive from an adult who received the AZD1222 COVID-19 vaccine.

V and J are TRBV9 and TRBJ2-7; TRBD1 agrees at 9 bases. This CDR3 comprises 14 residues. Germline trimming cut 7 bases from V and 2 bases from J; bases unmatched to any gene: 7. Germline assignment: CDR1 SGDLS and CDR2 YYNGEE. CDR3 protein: CASSAGTGTYEQYF. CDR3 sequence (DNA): TGTGCCAGCTCCGCCGGGACAGGGACCTACGAGCAGTACTTC.

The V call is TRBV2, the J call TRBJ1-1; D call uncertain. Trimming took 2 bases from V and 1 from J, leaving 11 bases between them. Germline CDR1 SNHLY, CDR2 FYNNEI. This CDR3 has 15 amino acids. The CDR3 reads CASSERFLQNTEAFF. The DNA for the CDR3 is TGTGCCAGCAGTGAAAGGTTCCTCCAGAACACTGAAGCTTTCTTT.

CDR3 protein: CASSVEQGSYGYTF. CDR3 bases: TGTGCCAGCAGCGTAGAACAGGGTTCCTATGGCTACACCTTC. The gene calls are TRBV9 and TRBJ1-2; maybe TRBD1 (6 bases). There are 14 residues in the CDR3. Per the germline V gene, CDR1 is SGDLS and CDR2 is YYNGEE. V shed 0 bases and J shed 4 bases, with 10 bases lying between them.

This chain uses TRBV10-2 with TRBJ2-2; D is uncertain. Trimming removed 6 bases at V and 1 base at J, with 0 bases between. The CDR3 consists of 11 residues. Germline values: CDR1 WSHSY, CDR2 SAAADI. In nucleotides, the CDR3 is TGCGCCAGCAGGAACACCGGGGAGCTGTTTTTT. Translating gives CASRNTGELFF.

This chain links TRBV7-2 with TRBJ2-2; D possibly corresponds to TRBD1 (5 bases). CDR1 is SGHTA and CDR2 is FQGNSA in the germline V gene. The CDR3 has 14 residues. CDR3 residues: CASLGVRNTGELFF. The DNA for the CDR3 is TGTGCTAGCCTAGGGGTCAGAAACACCGGGGAGCTGTTTTTT.

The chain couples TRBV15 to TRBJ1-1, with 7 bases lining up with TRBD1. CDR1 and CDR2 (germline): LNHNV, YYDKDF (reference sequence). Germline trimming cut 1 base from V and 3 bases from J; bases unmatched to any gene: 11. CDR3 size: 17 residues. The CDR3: CATSRGWGGGEDTEAFF. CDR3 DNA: TGTGCCACCAGCAGAGGGTGGGGAGGGGGCGAGGACACTGAAGCTTTCTTT.

The CDR3 DNA follows: TGTGCCAGCAGCCTCAGGGGCTCGGCGGGGTTCGCCGAGCAGTACTTC. This sequence encodes CASSLRGSAGFAEQYF. The rearrangement joins TRBV7-3 to TRBJ2-7; the D call may be TRBD1 or TRBD2 (6 bases each). The V end was cut by 5 bases, the J end by 6 bases, with 23 bases between. Germline lookup yields CDR1 SGHTA and CDR2 FQGTGA. CDR3 length: 16 residues.

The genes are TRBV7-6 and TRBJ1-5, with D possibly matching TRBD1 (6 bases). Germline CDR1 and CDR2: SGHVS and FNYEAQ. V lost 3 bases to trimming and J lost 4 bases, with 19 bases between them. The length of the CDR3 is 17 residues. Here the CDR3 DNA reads TGTGCCAGCAGCTTCAACTTAGGTGGCCAGGGGAATCAGCCCCAGCATTTT. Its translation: CASSFNLGGQGNQPQHF.

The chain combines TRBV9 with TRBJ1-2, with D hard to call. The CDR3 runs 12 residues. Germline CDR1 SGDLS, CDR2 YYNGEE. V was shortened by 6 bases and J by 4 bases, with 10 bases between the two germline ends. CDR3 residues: CASKDGVYGYTF. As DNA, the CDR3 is TGTGCCAGCAAAGACGGCGTCTATGGCTACACCTTC.

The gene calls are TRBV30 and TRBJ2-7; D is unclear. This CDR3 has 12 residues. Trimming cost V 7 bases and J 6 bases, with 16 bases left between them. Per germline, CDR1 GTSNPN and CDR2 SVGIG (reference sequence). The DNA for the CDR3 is TGTGCCTCCTGGAACGGGTTACGCGAGCAGTACTTC. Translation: CASWNGLREQYF. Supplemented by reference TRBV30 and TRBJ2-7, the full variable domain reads SQTIHQWPATLVQPVGSPLSLECTVEGTSNPNLYWYRQAAGRGLQLLFYSVGIGQISSEVPQNLSASRPQDRQFILSSKKLLLSDSGFYLCASWNGLREQYFGPGTRLTVT.

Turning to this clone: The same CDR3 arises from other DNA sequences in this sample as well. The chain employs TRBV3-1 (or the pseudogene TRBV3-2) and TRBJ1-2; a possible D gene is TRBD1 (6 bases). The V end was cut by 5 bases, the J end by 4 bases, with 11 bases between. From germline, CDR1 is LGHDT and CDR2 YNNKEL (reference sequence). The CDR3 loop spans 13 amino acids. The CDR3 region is CASSYTGLYGYTF. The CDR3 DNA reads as TGTGCCAGCAGCTACACAGGGCTCTATGGCTACACCTTC.

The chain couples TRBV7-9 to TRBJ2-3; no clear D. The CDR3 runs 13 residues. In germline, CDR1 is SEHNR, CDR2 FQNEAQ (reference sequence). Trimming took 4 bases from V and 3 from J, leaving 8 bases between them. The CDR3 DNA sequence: TGTGCCAGCAGCTCCGAGAGGACAGATACGCAGTATTTT. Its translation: CASSSERTDTQYF.

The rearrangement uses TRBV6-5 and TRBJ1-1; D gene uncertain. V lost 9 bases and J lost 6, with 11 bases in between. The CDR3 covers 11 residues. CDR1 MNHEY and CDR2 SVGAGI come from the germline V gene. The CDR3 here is CARTGKPEAFF. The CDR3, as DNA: TGTGCCAGAACGGGGAAACCTGAAGCTTTCTTT.

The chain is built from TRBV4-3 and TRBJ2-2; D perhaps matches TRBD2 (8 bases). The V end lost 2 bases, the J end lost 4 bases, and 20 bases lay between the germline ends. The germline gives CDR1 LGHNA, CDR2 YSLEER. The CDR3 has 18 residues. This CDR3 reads CASSQKFTGGGLTGELFF. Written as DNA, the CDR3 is TGCGCCAGCAGCCAAAAATTCACGGGAGGGGGCCTCACCGGGGAGCTGTTTTTT.

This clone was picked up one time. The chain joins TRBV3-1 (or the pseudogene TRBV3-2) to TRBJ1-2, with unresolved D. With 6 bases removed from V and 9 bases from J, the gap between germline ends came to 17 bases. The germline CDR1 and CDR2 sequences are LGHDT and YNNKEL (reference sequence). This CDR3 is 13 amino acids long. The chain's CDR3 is CASSHLWVDSYTF. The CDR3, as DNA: TGTGCCAGCAGTCATCTTTGGGTGGATAGCTACACCTTC.

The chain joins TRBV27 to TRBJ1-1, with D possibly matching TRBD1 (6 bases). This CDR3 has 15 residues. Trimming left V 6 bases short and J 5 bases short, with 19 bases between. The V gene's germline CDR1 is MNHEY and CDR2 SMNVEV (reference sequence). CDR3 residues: CASSHREGGLTEAFF. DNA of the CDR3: TGTGCCAGCAGCCACAGGGAGGGGGGATTGACTGAAGCTTTCTTT.

CDR3 nucleotides: TGTGCCAGCAGTGAGGGACGTGGTGAAAAACTGTTTTTT. Encoded protein: CASSEGRGEKLFF. The chain uses TRBV2 and TRBJ1-4, with D possibly TRBD1 on 5 matching bases. This CDR3 region has 13 residues. Germline V gene lookup returns CDR1 SNHLY and CDR2 FYNNEI. V gave up 3 bases and J gave up 7 bases, with 9 bases separating them.

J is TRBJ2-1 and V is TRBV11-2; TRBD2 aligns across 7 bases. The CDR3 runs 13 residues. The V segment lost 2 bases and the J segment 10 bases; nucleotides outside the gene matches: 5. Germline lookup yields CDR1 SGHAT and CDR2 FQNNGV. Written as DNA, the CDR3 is TGTGCCAGCAGCTTATCCCGGACTAGAGAGCAGTTCTTC. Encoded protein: CASSLSRTREQFF.

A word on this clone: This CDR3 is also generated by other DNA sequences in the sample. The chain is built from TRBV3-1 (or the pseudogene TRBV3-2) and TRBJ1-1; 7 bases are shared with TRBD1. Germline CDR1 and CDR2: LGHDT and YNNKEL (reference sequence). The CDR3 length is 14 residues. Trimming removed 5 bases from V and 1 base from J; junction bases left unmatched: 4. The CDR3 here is CASSGRTGNTEAFF. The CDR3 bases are TGTGCCAGCAGCGGACGGACAGGGAACACTGAAGCTTTCTTT.

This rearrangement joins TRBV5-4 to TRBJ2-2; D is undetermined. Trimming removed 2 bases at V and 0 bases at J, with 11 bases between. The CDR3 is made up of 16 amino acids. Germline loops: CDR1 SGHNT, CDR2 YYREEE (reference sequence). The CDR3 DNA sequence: TGTGCCAGCAGCTTCGCGGTCCAGTCGAACACCGGGGAGCTGTTTTTT. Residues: CASSFAVQSNTGELFF.

CDR3 sequence reads: CASSLGRATGELFF. In DNA, the CDR3 is TGTGCCAGTAGTCTGGGCAGGGCCACCGGGGAGCTGTTTTTT. The chain combines TRBV19 with TRBJ2-2, with TRBD1 as a possible D gene (5 bases). The CDR3 is 14 residues long. The V end was cut by 5 bases, the J end by 4 bases, with 11 bases between. The germline CDR1 and CDR2 sequences are LNHDA and SQIVND (reference sequence). The full variable domain, rest sourced from reference TRBV19 and TRBJ2-2, is DGGITQSPKYLFRKEGQNVTLSCEQNLNHDAMYWYRQDPGQGLRLIYYSQIVNDFQKGDIAEGYSVSREKKESFPLTVTSAQKNPTAFYLCASSLGRATGELFFGEGSRLTVL.

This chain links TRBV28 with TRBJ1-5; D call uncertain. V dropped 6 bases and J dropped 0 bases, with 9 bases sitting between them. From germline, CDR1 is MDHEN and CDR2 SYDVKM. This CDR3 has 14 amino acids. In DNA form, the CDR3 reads TGTGCCAGCAGCAGCGAGTATAGCAATCAGCCCCAGCATTTT. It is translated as CASSSEYSNQPQHF.

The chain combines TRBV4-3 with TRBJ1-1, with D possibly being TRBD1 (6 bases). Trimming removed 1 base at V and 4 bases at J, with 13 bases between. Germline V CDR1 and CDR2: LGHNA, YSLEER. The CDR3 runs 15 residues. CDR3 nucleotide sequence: TGCGCCAGCAGCCAAGTACAGGGATTGGGCACTGAAGCTTTCTTT. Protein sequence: CASSQVQGLGTEAFF.

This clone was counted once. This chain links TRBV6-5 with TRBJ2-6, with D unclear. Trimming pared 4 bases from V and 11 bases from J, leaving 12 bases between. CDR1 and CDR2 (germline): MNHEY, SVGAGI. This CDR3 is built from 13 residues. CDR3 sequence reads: CASSSRAPHVLTF. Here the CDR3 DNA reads TGTGCCAGCAGTTCTCGGGCCCCTCACGTCCTGACTTTC.

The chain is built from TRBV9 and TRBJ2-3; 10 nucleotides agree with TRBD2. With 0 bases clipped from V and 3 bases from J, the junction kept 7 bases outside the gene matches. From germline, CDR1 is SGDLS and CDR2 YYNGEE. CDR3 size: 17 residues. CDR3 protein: CASSVGAGGARTDTQYF. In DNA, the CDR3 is TGTGCCAGCAGCGTAGGAGCGGGGGGGGCGCGGACAGATACGCAGTATTTT.

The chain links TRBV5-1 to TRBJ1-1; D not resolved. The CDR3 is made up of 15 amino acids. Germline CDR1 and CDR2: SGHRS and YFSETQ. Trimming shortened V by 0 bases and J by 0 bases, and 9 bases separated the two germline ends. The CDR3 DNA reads TGCGCCAGCAGCTTGGAACGGAGAGTGAACACTGAAGCTTTCTTT. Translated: CASSLERRVNTEAFF.

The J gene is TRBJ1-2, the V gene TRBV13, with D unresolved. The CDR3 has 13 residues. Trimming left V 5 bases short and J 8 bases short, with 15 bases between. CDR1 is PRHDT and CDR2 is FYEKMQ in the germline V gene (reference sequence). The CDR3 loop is CASSQGLSRGYTF. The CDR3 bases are TGTGCCAGCAGCCAAGGACTGAGCCGCGGCTACACCTTC.

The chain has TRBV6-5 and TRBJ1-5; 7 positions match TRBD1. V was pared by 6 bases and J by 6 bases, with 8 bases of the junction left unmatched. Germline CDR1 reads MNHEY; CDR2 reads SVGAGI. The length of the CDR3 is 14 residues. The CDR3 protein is CASSNDRAGQPQHF. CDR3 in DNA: TGTGCCAGCAGCAACGACAGGGCGGGTCAGCCCCAGCATTTT.

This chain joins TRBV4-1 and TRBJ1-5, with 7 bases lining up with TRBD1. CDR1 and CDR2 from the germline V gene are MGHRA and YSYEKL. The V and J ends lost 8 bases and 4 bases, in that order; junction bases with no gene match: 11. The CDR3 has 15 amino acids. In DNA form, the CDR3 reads TGCGCCAGCGCGGCTACAGGGGCCGTAAATCAGCCCCAGCATTTT. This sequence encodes CASAATGAVNQPQHF.